Listed below are T cell receptor beta chains from one sample, sequenced in a study of shared clonotypes between healthy human individuals. Sequencing used immunoSEQ multiplex PCR; TCRdb keeps in-frame clones, though not all of them. The table records roughly 1,600,000 clones, less than 99% of them present only once. Sequenced input: naive CD4+ T cells sorted from blood. Every receptor here comes from a man aged 25-40 years in good health. The CDR3 runs from the conserved cysteine through the conserved F or W. A D gene is named only where the DNA matches it firmly.

CASSFGQGPSTDTQYF TGTGCCAGCAGCTTTGGACAGGGGCCTAGCACAGATACGCAGTATTTT TRBV5-4 TRBD1 TRBJ2-3
CASGLVSSQAFF TGTGCTAGTGGTTTGGTCTCCAGCCAAGCTTTCTTT TRBV12-5 NA TRBJ1-1
CASSRAGDTQYF TGTGCCAGCAGCCGGGCGGGGGATACGCAGTATTTT TRBV5-4 NA TRBJ2-3
CASSWPVGELFF TGTGCCAGCAGCTGGCCGGTCGGGGAGCTGTTTTTT TRBV7-9 NA TRBJ2-2
CASSLELNNEQFF TGTGCCAGCAGCTTAGAGTTGAACAATGAGCAGTTCTTC TRBV7-8 NA TRBJ2-1
CASSLIGLAGYEQYF TGTGCCAGCAGTTTAATCGGACTAGCGGGCTACGAGCAGTACTTC TRBV27 TRBD2 TRBJ2-7
CASSTWGLSYIQYF TGTGCCAGTAGTACTTGGGGCTTGAGTTACATTCAGTACTTC TRBV19 NA TRBJ2-4
CASSLALLGRRYGTDTQYF TGCGCCAGCAGCTTGGCGCTTTTAGGCAGGAGGTATGGCACAGATACGCAGTATTTT TRBV5-1 NA TRBJ2-3
CASSIGVAAPEAFF TGTGCCAGTAGTATAGGTGTGGCTGCCCCTGAAGCTTTCTTT TRBV19 NA TRBJ1-1
CASSSGSFGSNQPQHF TGTGCCAGCAGTTCGGGCTCATTCGGCAGCAATCAGCCCCAGCATTTT TRBV28 NA TRBJ1-5